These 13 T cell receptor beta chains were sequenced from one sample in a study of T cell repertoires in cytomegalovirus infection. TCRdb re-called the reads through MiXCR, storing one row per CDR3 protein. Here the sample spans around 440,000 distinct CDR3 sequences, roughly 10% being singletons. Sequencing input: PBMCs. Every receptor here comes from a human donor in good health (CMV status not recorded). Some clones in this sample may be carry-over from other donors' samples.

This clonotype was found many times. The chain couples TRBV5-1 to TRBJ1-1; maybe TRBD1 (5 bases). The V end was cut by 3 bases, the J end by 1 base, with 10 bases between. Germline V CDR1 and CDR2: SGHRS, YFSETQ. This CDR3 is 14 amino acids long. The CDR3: CASSSGGWNTEAFF. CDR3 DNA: TGCGCCAGCAGCTCCGGGGGTTGGAACACTGAAGCTTTCTTT.

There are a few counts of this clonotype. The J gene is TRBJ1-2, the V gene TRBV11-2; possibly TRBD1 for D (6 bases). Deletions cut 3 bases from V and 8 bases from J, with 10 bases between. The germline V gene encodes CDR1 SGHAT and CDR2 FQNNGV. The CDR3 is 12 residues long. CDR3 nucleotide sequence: TGTGCCAGCAGCTTCCGGACAGCCGGCTACACCTTC. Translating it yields CASSFRTAGYTF.

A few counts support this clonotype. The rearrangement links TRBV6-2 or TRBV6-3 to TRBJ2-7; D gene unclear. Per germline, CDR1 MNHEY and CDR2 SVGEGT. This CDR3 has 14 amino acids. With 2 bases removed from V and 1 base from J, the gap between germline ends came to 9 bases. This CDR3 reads CASSYGSVSYEQYF. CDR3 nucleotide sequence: TGTGCCAGCAGTTACGGATCCGTTTCCTACGAGCAGTACTTC.

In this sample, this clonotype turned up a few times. CDR3: CASSYSWTVSGANVLTF. In DNA form, the CDR3 reads TGTGCCAGCAGTTACTCATGGACGGTCTCGGGGGCCAACGTCCTGACTTTC. The gene calls are TRBV6-5 and TRBJ2-6; D gene uncertain. V was trimmed by 0 bases and J by 4 bases, leaving 13 bases between them. Germline V gene lookup returns CDR1 MNHEY and CDR2 SVGAGI. The CDR3 is 17 residues long.

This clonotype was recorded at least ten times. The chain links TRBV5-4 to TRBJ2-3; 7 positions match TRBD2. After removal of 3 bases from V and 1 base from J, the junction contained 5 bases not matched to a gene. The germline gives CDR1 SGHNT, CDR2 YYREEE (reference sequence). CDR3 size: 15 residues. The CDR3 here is CASSSGAGGTDTQYF. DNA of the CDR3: TGTGCCAGCAGCTCCGGGGCGGGGGGCACAGATACGCAGTATTTT.

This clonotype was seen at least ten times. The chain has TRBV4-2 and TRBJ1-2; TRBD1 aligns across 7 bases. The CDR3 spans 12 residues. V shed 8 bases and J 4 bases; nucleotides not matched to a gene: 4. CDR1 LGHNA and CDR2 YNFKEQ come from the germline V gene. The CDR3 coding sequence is TGTGCCAGCGCTGGGACAGTCTATGGCTACACCTTC. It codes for CASAGTVYGYTF.

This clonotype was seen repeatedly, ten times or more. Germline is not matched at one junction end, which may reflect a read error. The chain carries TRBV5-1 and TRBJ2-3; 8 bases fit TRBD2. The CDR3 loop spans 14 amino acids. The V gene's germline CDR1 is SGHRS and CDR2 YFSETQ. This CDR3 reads CASSLTSGTDTQYF. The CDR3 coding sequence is TGTGCCAGCAGCCTGACTAGCGGCACAGATACGCAGTATTTT.

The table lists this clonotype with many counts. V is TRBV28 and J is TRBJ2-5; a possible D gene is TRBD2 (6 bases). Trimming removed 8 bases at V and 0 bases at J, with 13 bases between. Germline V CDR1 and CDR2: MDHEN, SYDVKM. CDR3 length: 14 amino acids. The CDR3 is CASAGGDYQETQYF. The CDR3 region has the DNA TGTGCCAGCGCCGGCGGGGATTACCAAGAGACCCAGTACTTC.

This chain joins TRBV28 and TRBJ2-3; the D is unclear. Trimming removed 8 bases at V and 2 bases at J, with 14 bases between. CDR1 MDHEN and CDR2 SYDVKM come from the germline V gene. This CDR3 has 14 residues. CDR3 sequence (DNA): TGTGCCAGCCGACCTTTCACTCACACAGATACGCAGTATTTT. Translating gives CASRPFTHTDTQYF.

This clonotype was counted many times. This chain's CDR3 is CASSDTGSGGRGETQYF. Here the CDR3 DNA reads TGTGCCAGCTCCGACACTGGAAGCGGGGGACGGGGAGAGACCCAGTACTTC. J is TRBJ2-5 and V is TRBV18; 8 bases are a match to TRBD2. V shed 6 bases, J shed 4 bases, and the junction held 16 bases outside the gene matches. The CDR3 has 17 residues. Germline CDR1 reads KGHSH; CDR2 reads LQKENI.

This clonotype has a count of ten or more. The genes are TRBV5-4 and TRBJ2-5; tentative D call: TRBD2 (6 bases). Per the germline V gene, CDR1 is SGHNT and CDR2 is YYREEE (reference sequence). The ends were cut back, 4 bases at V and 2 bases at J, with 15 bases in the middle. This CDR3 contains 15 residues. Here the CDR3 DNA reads TGTGCCAGCAGCCCATCGGGGAGGACACAAGAGACCCAGTACTTC. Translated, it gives CASSPSGRTQETQYF.

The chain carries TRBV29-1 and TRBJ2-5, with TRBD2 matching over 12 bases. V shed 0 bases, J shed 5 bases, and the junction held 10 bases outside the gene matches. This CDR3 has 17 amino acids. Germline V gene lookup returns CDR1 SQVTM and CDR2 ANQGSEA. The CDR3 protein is CSVEEPSSGRAGETQYF. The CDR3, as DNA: TGCAGCGTTGAAGAACCATCTAGCGGGAGGGCCGGGGAGACCCAGTACTTC.

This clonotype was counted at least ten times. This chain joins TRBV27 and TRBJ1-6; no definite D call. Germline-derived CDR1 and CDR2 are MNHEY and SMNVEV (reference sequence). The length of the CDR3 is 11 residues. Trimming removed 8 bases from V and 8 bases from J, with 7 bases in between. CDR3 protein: CASGGDSPLHF. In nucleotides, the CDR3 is TGTGCCAGCGGTGGAGATTCACCCCTCCACTTT.